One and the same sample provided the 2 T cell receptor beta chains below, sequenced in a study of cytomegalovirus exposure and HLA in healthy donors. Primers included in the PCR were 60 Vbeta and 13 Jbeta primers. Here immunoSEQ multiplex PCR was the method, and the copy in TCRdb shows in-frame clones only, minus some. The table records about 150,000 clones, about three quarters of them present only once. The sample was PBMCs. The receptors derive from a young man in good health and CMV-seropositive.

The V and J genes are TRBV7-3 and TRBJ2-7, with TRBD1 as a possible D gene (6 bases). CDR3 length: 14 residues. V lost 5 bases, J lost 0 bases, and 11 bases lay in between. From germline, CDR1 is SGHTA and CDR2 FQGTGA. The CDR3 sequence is CASSVARGSYEQYF. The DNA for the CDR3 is TGTGCCAGCAGCGTCGCCAGGGGCTCCTACGAGCAGTACTTC.

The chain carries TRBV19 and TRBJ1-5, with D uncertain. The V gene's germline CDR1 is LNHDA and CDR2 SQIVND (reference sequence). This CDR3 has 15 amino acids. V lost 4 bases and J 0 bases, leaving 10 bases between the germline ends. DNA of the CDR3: TGTGCCAGTAGTACTCGCCGGTATAGCAATCAGCCCCAGCATTTT. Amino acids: CASSTRRYSNQPQHF.